The rows below give T cell receptor beta chains drawn from one sample of a study of early T cells in non-severe SARS-CoV-2 infection. TCRdb processed the 5' RACE reads anew with MiXCR; each CDR3 protein has one entry. The sample lists approximately 70,000 distinct CDR3 sequences, approximately 4.5% seen once, with roughly 3.9% in the top ten. The sequences come from whole blood, collected at baseline. These receptors were obtained from an adult who was a healthcare worker with PCR-confirmed SARS-CoV-2 infection or an uninfected control (not recorded which). The donor label of this sample is uncertain. CDR3s include the opening cysteine and the closing phenylalanine or tryptophan. D genes are given only for firm matches. Part of the rows lack a size; the others show once, few, many or a class for expanded clones.

j_call: TRBJ2-1; v_call: TRBV10-3; d_call: TRBD2; clone_size: few; cdr3_nt: TGTGCCATCAGGGGGTATGGGACTAGTTTTCTCGATGAGCAGTTCTTC; cdr3_aa: CAIRGYGTSFLDEQFF
j_call: TRBJ1-1; v_call: TRBV12-5; d_call: NA; clone_size: many; cdr3_nt: TGTGCTAGTGGTTTGGTGAACAGGGATTACAACACTGAAGCTTTCTTT; cdr3_aa: CASGLVNRDYNTEAFF
j_call: TRBJ1-1; v_call: TRBV6-2/TRBV6-3; d_call: NA; clone_size: many; cdr3_nt: TGTGCCAGCAGTTACCTATGGAACACTGAAGCTTTCTTT; cdr3_aa: CASSYLWNTEAFF
j_call: TRBJ1-1; v_call: TRBV11-1; d_call: NA; clone_size: few; cdr3_nt: TGTGCCAGCAGCTTCGCGGAGGCCACTGAAGCTTTCTTT; cdr3_aa: CASSFAEATEAFF
j_call: TRBJ1-1; v_call: TRBV7-9; d_call: NA; clone_size: NA; cdr3_nt: TGTGCCAGCAGCTTAGCAGGGTACGAAGCTTTCTTT; cdr3_aa: CASSLAGYEAFF
j_call: TRBJ1-5; v_call: TRBV13; d_call: TRBD1; clone_size: few; cdr3_nt: TGTGCCAGCAGCTTAAGGGGACAGGGCAATCAGCCCCAGCATTTT; cdr3_aa: CASSLRGQGNQPQHF
j_call: TRBJ2-7; v_call: TRBV13; d_call: NA; clone_size: once; cdr3_nt: TGTGCCAGCAGCTCTTTCGTGACCGTGGGTACTAATGGGCAGTACTTC; cdr3_aa: CASSSFVTVGTNGQYF
j_call: TRBJ2-1; v_call: TRBV3-1; d_call: NA; clone_size: many; cdr3_nt: TGTGCCAGCAGCCAAGAGGGACTTAACGGTGAGCAGTTCTTC; cdr3_aa: CASSQEGLNGEQFF
j_call: TRBJ2-2; v_call: TRBV19; d_call: NA; clone_size: NA; cdr3_nt: TGTACCAGTAGTGTCGACAGGACCACCGGGGAGCTGTTTTTT; cdr3_aa: CTSSVDRTTGELFF
j_call: TRBJ1-6; v_call: TRBV18; d_call: NA; clone_size: few; cdr3_nt: TGTGCCAGCTCAACGACCGACGGCTATAATTCACCCCTCCACTTT; cdr3_aa: CASSTTDGYNSPLHF
j_call: TRBJ1-4; v_call: TRBV4-3; d_call: NA; clone_size: few; cdr3_nt: TGCGCCAGCAGCCAAGAATGGGGGAACAGGAATGAAAAACTGTTTTTT; cdr3_aa: CASSQEWGNRNEKLFF
j_call: TRBJ2-7; v_call: TRBV18; d_call: NA; clone_size: many; cdr3_nt: TGTGCCAGCTCACCGGTAGGTTTTACCTACGAGCAGTACTTC; cdr3_aa: CASSPVGFTYEQYF
j_call: TRBJ1-1; v_call: TRBV7-4; d_call: TRBD1; clone_size: few; cdr3_nt: TGTGCCAGCAGCTTCCACAGGGGGGGAAGGACGGCTTTCTTT; cdr3_aa: CASSFHRGGRTAFF
j_call: TRBJ2-3; v_call: TRBV7-3; d_call: NA; clone_size: few; cdr3_nt: TGTGCGACCAGGGACTCAAACACAGATACGCAGTATTTT; cdr3_aa: CATRDSNTDTQYF
j_call: TRBJ2-3; v_call: TRBV6-1; d_call: TRBD1; clone_size: NA; cdr3_nt: TGTGCCAGCAGTGAACGATCAGGGGGCAGGACAGATACGCAGTATTTT; cdr3_aa: CASSERSGGRTDTQYF
j_call: TRBJ2-1; v_call: TRBV12-3/TRBV12-4; d_call: TRBD1; clone_size: many; cdr3_nt: TGTGCCAGCAGTTTGGACAGGGTACGCAATGAGCAGTTCTTC; cdr3_aa: CASSLDRVRNEQFF
j_call: TRBJ2-2; v_call: TRBV11-2; d_call: NA; clone_size: few; cdr3_nt: TGTGCCAGCAGCTCCTCTTATAACACCGGGGAGCTGTTTTTT; cdr3_aa: CASSSSYNTGELFF